This T cell receptor (beta chain) was captured by sequencing in a study of radiotherapy plus CTLA-4 blockade in lung cancer. Treatment of patients with chemo-refractory metastatic non-small-cell lung cancer consisted of focal radiation plus CTLA-4 blockade with ipilimumab. Here immunoSEQ multiplex PCR was the method, and the copy in TCRdb shows in-frame clones only, minus some. The data contain 40,000 to 60,000 clones, approximately 78% of them singletons. V was clipped by 2 bases and J by 5 bases, with 10 bases between them. This CDR3 spans 13 amino acids. Looked up from germline, CDR1 is KGHSH and CDR2 is LQKENI. Comment on this clone: The antigen is not known.

Regarding the study as a whole: There was expansion of tumor-derived TCR clones in blood after radiotherapy plus ipilimumab.

The material sequenced was peripheral blood, taken from a patient treated with radiotherapy plus ipilimumab. The genes are TRBV18 and TRBJ2-7; D may be TRBD2 (5 bases). This receptor was identified in a human donor with non-small cell lung cancer who had stable disease on radiotherapy plus ipilimumab. CDR3 nucleotide sequence: TGTGCCAGCTCACCAGTGGCGGGCGACGAGCAGTACTTC. Its translation is CASSPVAGDEQYF.